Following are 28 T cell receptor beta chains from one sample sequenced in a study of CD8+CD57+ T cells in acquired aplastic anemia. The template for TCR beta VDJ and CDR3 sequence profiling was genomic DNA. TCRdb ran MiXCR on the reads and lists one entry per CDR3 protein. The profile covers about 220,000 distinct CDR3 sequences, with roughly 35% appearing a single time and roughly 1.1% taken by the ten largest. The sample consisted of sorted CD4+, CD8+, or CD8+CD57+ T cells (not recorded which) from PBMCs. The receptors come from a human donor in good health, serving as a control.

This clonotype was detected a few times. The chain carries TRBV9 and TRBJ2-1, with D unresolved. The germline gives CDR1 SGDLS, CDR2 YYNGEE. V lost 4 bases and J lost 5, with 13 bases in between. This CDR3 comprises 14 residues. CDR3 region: CASSPQSSNNEQFF. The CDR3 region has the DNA TGTGCCAGCAGCCCCCAGAGTAGCAACAATGAGCAGTTCTTC.

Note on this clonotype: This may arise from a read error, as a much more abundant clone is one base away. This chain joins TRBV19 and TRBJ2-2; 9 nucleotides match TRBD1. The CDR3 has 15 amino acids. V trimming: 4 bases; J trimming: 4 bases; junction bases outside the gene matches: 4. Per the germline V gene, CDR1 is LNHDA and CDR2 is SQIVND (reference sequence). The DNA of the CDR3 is TGTGCCAGTAGTAGGACAGGGGAGAGCACCGGGGAGCTGTTTTTT. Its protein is CASSRTGESTGELFF.

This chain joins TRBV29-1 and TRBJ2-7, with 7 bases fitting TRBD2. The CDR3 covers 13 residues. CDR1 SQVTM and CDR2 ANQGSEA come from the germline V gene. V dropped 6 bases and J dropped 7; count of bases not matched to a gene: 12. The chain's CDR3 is CSVSPSLGREQYF. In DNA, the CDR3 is TGCAGCGTATCCCCCAGCCTCGGGAGGGAGCAGTACTTC.

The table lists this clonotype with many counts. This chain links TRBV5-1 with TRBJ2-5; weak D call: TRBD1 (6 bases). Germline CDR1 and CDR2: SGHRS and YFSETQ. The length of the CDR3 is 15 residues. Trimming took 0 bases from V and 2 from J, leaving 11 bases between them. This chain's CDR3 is CASSLGQAIQETQYF. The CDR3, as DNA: TGCGCCAGCAGCTTGGGACAGGCCATACAAGAGACCCAGTACTTC.

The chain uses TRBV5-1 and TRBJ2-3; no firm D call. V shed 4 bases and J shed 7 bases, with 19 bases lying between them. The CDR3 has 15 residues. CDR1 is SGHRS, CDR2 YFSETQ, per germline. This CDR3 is CASSIDPSTLHTQYF. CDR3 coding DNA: TGCGCCAGCAGCATTGATCCGAGTACTCTACATACGCAGTATTTT.

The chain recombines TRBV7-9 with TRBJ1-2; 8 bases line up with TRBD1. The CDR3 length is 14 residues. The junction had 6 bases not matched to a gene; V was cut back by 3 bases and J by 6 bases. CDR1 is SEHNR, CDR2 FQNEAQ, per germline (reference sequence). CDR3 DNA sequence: TGTGCCAGCAGCTTTGCTCAGGGGGCTCATGGCTACACCTTC. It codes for CASSFAQGAHGYTF.

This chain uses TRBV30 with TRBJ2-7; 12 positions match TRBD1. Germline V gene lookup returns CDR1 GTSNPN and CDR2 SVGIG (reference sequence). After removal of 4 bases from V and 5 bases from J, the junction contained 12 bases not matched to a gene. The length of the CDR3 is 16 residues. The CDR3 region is CAWKQNLGQGAHEQYF. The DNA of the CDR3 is TGTGCCTGGAAACAGAACTTGGGACAGGGGGCCCACGAGCAGTACTTC. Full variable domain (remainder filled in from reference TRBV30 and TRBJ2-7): SQTIHQWPATLVQPVGSPLSLECTVEGTSNPNLYWYRQAAGRGLQLLFYSVGIGQISSEVPQNLSASRPQDRQFILSSKKLLLSDSGFYLCAWKQNLGQGAHEQYFGPGTRLTVT.

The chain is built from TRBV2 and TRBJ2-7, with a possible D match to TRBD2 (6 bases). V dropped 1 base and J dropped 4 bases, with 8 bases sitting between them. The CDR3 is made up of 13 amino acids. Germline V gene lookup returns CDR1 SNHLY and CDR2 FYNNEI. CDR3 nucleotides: TGTGCCAGCAGTGAAGGAAGCGGGTACGAGCAGTACTTC. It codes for CASSEGSGYEQYF. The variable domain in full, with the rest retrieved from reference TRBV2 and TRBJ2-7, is EPEVTQTPSHQVTQMGQEVILRCVPISNHLYFYWYRQILGQKVEFLVSFYNNEISEKSEIFDDQFSVERPDGSNFTLKIRSTKLEDSAMYFCASSEGSGYEQYFGPGTRLTVT.

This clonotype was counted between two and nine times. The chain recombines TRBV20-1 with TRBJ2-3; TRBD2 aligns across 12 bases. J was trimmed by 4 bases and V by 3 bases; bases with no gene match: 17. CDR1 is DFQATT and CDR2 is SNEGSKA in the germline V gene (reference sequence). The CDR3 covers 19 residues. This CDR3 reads CSASPALGLAGPIADTQYF. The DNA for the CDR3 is TGCAGTGCTAGCCCCGCTCTTGGACTAGCGGGACCAATTGCAGATACGCAGTATTTT.

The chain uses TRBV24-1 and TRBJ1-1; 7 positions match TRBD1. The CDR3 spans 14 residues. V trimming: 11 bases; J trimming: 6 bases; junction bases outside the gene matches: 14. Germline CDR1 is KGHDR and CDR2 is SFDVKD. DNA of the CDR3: TGTGCCAGCTCACCATTTCAGGGGGAAGCTGAAGCTTTCTTT. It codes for CASSPFQGEAEAFF.

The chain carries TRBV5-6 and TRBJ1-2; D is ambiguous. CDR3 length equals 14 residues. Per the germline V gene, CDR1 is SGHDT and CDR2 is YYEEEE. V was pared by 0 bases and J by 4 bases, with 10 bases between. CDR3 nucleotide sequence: TGTGCCAGCAGCTTGGTCGGCGGAACCTATGGCTACACCTTC. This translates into CASSLVGGTYGYTF.

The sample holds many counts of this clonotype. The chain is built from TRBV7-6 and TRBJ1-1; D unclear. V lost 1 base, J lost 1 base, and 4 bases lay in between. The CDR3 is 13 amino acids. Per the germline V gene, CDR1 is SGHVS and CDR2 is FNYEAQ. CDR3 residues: CASSLDQNTEAFF. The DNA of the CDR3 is TGTGCCAGCAGCTTAGACCAGAACACTGAAGCTTTCTTT.

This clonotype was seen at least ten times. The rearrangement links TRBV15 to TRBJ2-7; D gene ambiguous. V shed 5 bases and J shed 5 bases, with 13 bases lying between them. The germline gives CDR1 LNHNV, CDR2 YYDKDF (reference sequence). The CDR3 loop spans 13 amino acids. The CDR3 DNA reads TGTGCCACCAGCGTACAAGGGTGGGACGAGCAGTACTTC. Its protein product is CATSVQGWDEQYF.

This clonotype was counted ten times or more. CDR3 sequence reads: CASSSGVNTEAFF. The DNA for the CDR3 is TGTGCCAGCAGCTCCGGTGTGAACACTGAAGCTTTCTTT. V usage is TRBV7-2 and J usage is TRBJ1-1; D not resolved. Deletions cut 4 bases from V and 0 bases from J, with 6 bases between. CDR1 is SGHTA, CDR2 FQGNSA, per germline. CDR3 size: 13 residues.

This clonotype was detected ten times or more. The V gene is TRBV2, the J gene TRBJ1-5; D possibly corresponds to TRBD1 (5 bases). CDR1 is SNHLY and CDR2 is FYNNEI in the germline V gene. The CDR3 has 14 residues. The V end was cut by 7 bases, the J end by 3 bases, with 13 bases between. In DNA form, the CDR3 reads TGTGCCAGCACCCGGGACGGTGTCAATCAGCCCCAGCATTTT. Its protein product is CASTRDGVNQPQHF.

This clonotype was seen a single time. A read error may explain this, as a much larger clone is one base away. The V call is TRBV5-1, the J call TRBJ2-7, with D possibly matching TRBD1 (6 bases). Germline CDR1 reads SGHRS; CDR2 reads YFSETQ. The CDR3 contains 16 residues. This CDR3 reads CASSLTGSSVSYERYF. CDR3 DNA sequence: TGCGCCAGCAGCTTGACAGGGTCCTCAGTCTCCTACGAGCGGTACTTC.

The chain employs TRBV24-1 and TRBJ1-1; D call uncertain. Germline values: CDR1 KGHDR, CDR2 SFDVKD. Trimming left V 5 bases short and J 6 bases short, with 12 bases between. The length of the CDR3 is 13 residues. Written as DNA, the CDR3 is TGTGCCACCAGTGGTCTGACGGGGTCTGAAGCTTTCTTT. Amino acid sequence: CATSGLTGSEAFF.

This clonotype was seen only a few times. Written as DNA, the CDR3 is TGCGCCAGCAGCATTTGGACAGGGGGAGGGATGAACACTGAAGCTTTCTTT. It codes for CASSIWTGGGMNTEAFF. The chain recombines TRBV5-1 with TRBJ1-1, with 10 bases fitting TRBD1. Germline lookup yields CDR1 SGHRS and CDR2 YFSETQ. Unmatched junction bases numbered 9, after V lost 4 bases and J lost 0 bases. The CDR3 loop spans 17 amino acids.

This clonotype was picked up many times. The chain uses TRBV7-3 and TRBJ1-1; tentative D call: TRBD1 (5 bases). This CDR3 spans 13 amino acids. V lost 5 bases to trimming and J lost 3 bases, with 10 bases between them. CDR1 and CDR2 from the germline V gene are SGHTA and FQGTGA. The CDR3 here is CASSRATDTEAFF. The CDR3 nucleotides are TGTGCCAGCAGCCGAGCGACAGACACTGAAGCTTTCTTT.

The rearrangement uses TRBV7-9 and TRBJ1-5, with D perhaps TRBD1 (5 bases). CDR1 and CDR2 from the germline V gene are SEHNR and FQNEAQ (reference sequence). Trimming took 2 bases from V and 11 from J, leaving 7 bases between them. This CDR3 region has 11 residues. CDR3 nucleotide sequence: TGTGCCAGCAGCTTATCGGGGGCCCAGCATTTT. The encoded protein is CASSLSGAQHF.

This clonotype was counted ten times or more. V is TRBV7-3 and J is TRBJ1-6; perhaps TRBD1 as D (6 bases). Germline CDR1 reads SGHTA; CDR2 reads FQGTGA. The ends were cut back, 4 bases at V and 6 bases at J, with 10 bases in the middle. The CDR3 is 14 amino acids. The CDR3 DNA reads TGTGCCAGCAGCTCCCAGGGGCTTAATTCACCCCTCCACTTT. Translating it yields CASSSQGLNSPLHF.

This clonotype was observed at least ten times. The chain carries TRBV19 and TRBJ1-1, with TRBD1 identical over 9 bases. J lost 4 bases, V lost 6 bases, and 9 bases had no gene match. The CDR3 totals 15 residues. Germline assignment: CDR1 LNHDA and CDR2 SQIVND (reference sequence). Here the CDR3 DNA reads TGTGCCAGTAGATTTGGACAGGGGTTGGGCACTGAAGCTTTCTTT. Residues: CASRFGQGLGTEAFF.

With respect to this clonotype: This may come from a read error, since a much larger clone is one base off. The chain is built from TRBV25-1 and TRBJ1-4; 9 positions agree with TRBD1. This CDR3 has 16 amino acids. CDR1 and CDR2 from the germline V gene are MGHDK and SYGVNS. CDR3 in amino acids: CASSPGQGPPNEELFF. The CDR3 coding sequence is TGTGCCAGCAGTCCGGGACAGGGCCCCCCTAATGAAGAACTGTTTTTT.

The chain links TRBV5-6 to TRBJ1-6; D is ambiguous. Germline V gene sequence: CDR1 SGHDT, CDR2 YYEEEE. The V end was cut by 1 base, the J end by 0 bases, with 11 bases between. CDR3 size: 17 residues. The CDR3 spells CASSLFSLSSYNSPLHF. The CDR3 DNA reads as TGTGCCAGCAGCTTGTTTTCTCTGAGCTCCTATAATTCACCCCTCCACTTT.

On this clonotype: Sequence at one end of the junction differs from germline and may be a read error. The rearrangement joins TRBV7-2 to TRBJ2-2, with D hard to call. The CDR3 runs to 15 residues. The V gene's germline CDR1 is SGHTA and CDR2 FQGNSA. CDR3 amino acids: CASSLARSNTRELFF. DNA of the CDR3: TGTGCCAGCAGCTTAGCCAGGAGCAACACCAGGGAGCTGTTTTTT. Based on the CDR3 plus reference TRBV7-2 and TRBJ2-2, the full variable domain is GAGVSQSPSNKVTEKGKDVELRCDPISGHTALYWYRQSLGQGLEFLIYFQGNSAPDKSGLPSDRFSAERTGGSVSTLTIQRTQQEDSAVYLCASSLARSNTRELFFGEGSRLTVL.

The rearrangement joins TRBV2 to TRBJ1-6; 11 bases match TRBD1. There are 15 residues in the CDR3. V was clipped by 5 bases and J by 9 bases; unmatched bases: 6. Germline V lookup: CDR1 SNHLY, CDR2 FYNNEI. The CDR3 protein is CASSHGTGGASPLHF. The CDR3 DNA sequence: TGTGCCAGCAGTCATGGGACAGGGGGAGCTTCACCCCTCCACTTT.

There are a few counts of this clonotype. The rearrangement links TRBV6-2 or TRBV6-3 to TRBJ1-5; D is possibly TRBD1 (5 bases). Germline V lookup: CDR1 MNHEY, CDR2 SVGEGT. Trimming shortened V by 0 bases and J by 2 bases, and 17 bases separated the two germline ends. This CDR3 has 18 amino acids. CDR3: CASSYSPGRVYGNQPQHF. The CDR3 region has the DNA TGTGCCAGCAGTTACTCGCCGGGCAGGGTTTATGGCAATCAGCCCCAGCATTTT.

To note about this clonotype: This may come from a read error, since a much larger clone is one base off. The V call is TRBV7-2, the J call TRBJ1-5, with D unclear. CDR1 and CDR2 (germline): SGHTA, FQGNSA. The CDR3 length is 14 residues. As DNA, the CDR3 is TGTGGCAGTAATGGGGAGTATAGCAATCAGCCCCAGCATTTT. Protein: CGSNGEYSNQPQHF.